The 14 T cell receptor beta chains below all came from one sample that was sequenced in a study of blood T cells in healthy people across ages. A sample-barcoded 5' primer and a J-beta primer mix were used in a second PCR of roughly 7 to 11 cycles. TCRdb re-analysed the 5' RACE reads in MiXCR, keeping a single row per CDR3 protein. The sample lists about 670,000 distinct CDR3 sequences; less than 45% were seen once. What was sequenced was blood. The receptors shown here come from a man older than 75 in good health.

The chain has TRBV10-3 and TRBJ2-3, with TRBD2 matching 7 bases. The CDR3 is made up of 15 amino acids. The V segment lost 8 bases and the J segment 1 base; nucleotides outside the gene matches: 9. Germline V gene data show CDR1 as ENHRY and CDR2 as SYGVKD. CDR3 loop: CAIGIGGGGTDTQYF. The CDR3 nucleotides read TGTGCCATCGGAATAGGCGGGGGTGGCACAGATACGCAGTATTTT.

This clonotype was recorded at least ten times. A much more abundant neighbour one base away suggests this may be a read error. The chain links TRBV4-1 to TRBJ1-2, with TRBD1 matching over 7 bases. Germline V gene sequence: CDR1 MGHRA, CDR2 YSYEKL. The J segment lost 2 bases and the V segment lost 7 bases, leaving 7 bases of the junction unmatched. This CDR3 comprises 14 residues. CDR3 protein: CASTGRGGNYGYTF. The CDR3 DNA sequence: TGCGCCAGCACCGGCAGGGGGGGGAACTATGGCTACACCTTC.

V is TRBV12-3 or TRBV12-4 and J is TRBJ1-6; no clear D gene. Trimming stripped 1 base from V and 5 bases from J, with 9 bases between. The CDR3 is 15 residues long. CDR3 residues: CASSLVPGNNSPLHF. For the CDR3, the DNA is TGTGCCAGCAGTTTAGTACCGGGAAATAATTCACCCCTCCACTTT.

V gene TRBV20-1 combines with J gene TRBJ2-1; 8 nucleotides align to TRBD2. This CDR3 region has 12 residues. Trimming cost V 5 bases and J 9 bases; bases outside gene matches: 6. CDR1 is DFQATT and CDR2 is SNEGSKA in the germline V gene (reference sequence). The CDR3 DNA is TGCAGTGCTTCTTCGGGGGGGGTTGAGCAGTTCTTC. Protein: CSASSGGVEQFF.

This clonotype occurred a few times. The chain couples TRBV20-1 to TRBJ2-5; D ambiguous. V was shortened by 1 base and J by 0 bases, with 9 bases between the two germline ends. The CDR3 is 14 residues long. Germline V lookup: CDR1 DFQATT, CDR2 SNEGSKA (reference sequence). The CDR3 protein is CSARVVPYQETQYF. CDR3 nucleotides: TGCAGTGCTAGAGTAGTACCCTACCAAGAGACCCAGTACTTC.

This clonotype was detected a few times. The V call is TRBV9, the J call TRBJ1-2; no firm D call. Trimming took off 0 bases at V and 6 bases at J, with 9 bases between the two ends. This CDR3 comprises 13 residues. CDR1 SGDLS and CDR2 YYNGEE come from the germline V gene. The CDR3 is CASSVATLDGYTF. CDR3 in DNA: TGTGCCAGCAGCGTAGCCACGTTGGATGGCTACACCTTC.

The J gene is TRBJ2-7, the V gene TRBV6-2 or TRBV6-3; D possibly corresponds to TRBD2 (7 bases). The length of the CDR3 is 16 residues. Germline CDR1 is MNHEY and CDR2 is SVGEGT. The germline V and J ends were trimmed by 2 bases and 1 base, with 15 bases remaining between them. In DNA form, the CDR3 reads TGTGCCAGCAGTTACGGGAGGGGGGGAATTTCCTACGAGCAGTACTTC. Its protein product is CASSYGRGGISYEQYF.

V usage is TRBV20-1 and J usage is TRBJ2-5; 12 bases align to TRBD1. Trimming took 3 bases from V and 5 from J; bases not matched to a gene: 10. CDR1 is DFQATT and CDR2 is SNEGSKA in the germline V gene (reference sequence). This CDR3 spans 16 amino acids. The CDR3 coding sequence is TGCAGTGCTAGCCCGAGAAGGGACAGGGGGCAGGAGACCCAGTACTTC. It specifies CSASPRRDRGQETQYF.

The genes are TRBV4-1 and TRBJ2-2; no clear D. From germline, CDR1 is MGHRA and CDR2 YSYEKL. CDR3 length equals 17 residues. Trimming took 0 bases from V and 4 from J, leaving 15 bases between them. For the CDR3, the DNA is TGCGCCAGCAGCCAAGATTTGGACGCCTGGGGCACCGGGGAGCTGTTTTTT. Residues: CASSQDLDAWGTGELFF.

There are a few counts of this clonotype. V and J are TRBV7-2 and TRBJ2-5, with TRBD2 matching over 7 bases. CDR3 length: 15 residues. With V trimmed by 1 base and J by 2 bases, 4 bases remained unmatched. Germline V gives CDR1 SGHTA, CDR2 FQGNSA. The CDR3 nucleotides read TGTGCCAGCAGCTTAGTATCAGCGGGGCAAGAGACCCAGTACTTC. As protein: CASSLVSAGQETQYF.

The chain joins TRBV7-2 to TRBJ1-4; a possible D gene is TRBD1 (5 bases). CDR1 is SGHTA and CDR2 is FQGNSA in the germline V gene. This CDR3 region has 15 residues. Trimming took 11 bases from V and 7 from J, leaving 23 bases between them. The CDR3 loop is CACTRDGAGREKLFF. Written as DNA, the CDR3 is TGTGCCTGCACCAGAGACGGGGCGGGGCGTGAAAAACTGTTTTTT.

For this clonotype: A much larger clone differs by one base, so this may be a read error. The gene calls are TRBV29-1 and TRBJ2-5, with TRBD1 matching 7 bases. Germline assignment: CDR1 SQVTM and CDR2 ANQGSEA. This CDR3 comprises 14 residues. V was pared by 7 bases and J by 3 bases, with 11 bases of the junction left unmatched. The CDR3 nucleotides are TGCAGCGCTGTCATCGACAGGGCCGAAGAGACCCAGTACTTC. The encoded protein is CSAVIDRAEETQYF.

This clonotype was observed many times. The chain uses TRBV20-1 and TRBJ2-5, with 7 bases lining up with TRBD2. The CDR3 has 15 residues. V gave up 1 base and J gave up 2 bases; unmatched junction bases: 7. Germline-derived CDR1 and CDR2 are DFQATT and SNEGSKA (reference sequence). In DNA form, the CDR3 reads TGCAGTGCTAGAGGGGGAAGGACTAGACAAGAGACCCAGTACTTC. Translated, it gives CSARGGRTRQETQYF.

Ten or more counts support this clonotype. J is TRBJ2-1 and V is TRBV20-1, with TRBD2 matching 11 bases. The germline gives CDR1 DFQATT, CDR2 SNEGSKA (reference sequence). CDR3 size: 18 residues. The junction had 16 bases not matched to a gene; V was cut back by 3 bases and J by 6 bases. The CDR3, as DNA: TGCAGTGCTAGTTCCCCTGGGACTAGCGGTATAGGGGGCAATGAGCAGTTCTTC. Protein: CSASSPGTSGIGGNEQFF.